This TCR beta chain was documented in a study of blood T cell repertoires in COVID-19. As for the study in general: Nucleic acid was either cDNA or gDNA, and it came from T cells, B-cell-depleted T cells, or PBMCs.

Per the authors' pipeline: Counts of nucleated cells, estimated from reference gene primer amplification, were obtained. The method was immunoSEQ multiplex PCR; TCRdb's version includes in-frame clones alone and lacks a portion of them. V and J calls and clone size follow that table, whereas D and trimming were derived from the DNA. The table includes fewer than 350,000 clones, around 86% detected once. Trimming took 5 bases from V and 0 from J, leaving 15 bases between them. Per the germline V gene, CDR1 is SGHTA and CDR2 is FQGTGA. The CDR3 is 16 amino acids. Categorization into cohorts depended on clinical history that participants reported.

This TCR was recovered from a woman in her 40s with acute COVID-19. The rearrangement joins TRBV7-3 to TRBJ2-3, with D possibly being TRBD2 (6 bases). The specimen was PBMCs or T cells enriched from blood (not recorded which). The DNA of the CDR3 is TGTGCCAGCAGCCGTTCGGGGACTCAGAGCACAGATACGCAGTATTTT. This gives the protein CASSRSGTQSTDTQYF.